These 23 T cell receptor beta chains originate from one sample sequenced in a study of T cells in tuberculosis. Profiling relied on immunoSEQ multiplex PCR, and the TCRdb table lists in-frame clones only, not all of them. The sample holds about 31,000 clones; around 97% are singletons and the top ten take 6.2%. Sequenced sample: PBMCs. These receptors all stem from a donor between 10 and 35 years old with latent tuberculosis or without tuberculosis infection.

The CDR3 loop reads CASSLGPGAQYF. In nucleotides, the CDR3 is TGTGCCAGCAGCTTAGGGCCAGGTGCCCAGTACTTC. This rearrangement joins TRBV9 to TRBJ2-5; D is unclear. The length of the CDR3 is 12 residues. CDR1 and CDR2 (germline): SGDLS, YYNGEE. Trimming cost V 4 bases and J 9 bases, with 13 bases left between them. Supplemented by reference TRBV9 and TRBJ2-5, the full variable domain reads DSGVTQTPKHLITATGQRVTLRCSPRSGDLSVYWYQQSLDQGLQFLIQYYNGEERAKGNILERFSAQQFPDLHSELNLSSLELGDSALYFCASSLGPGAQYFGPGTRLLVL.

The V and J genes are TRBV11-2 and TRBJ1-3; no clear D. This CDR3 comprises 15 residues. The germline CDR1 and CDR2 sequences are SGHAT and FQNNGV. The ends were cut back, 4 bases at V and 0 bases at J, with 10 bases in the middle. Here the CDR3 DNA reads TGTGCCAGCAGCTCCAGGATTAACTCTGGAAACACCATATATTTT. Translated: CASSSRINSGNTIYF.

This chain connects TRBV13 to TRBJ2-7; 9 nucleotides align to TRBD1. CDR1 is PRHDT, CDR2 FYEKMQ, per germline (reference sequence). With V trimmed by 2 bases and J by 4 bases, 6 bases remained unmatched. The CDR3 length is 15 residues. Written as DNA, the CDR3 is TGTGCCAGCAGCTTACCAGTGGACAGGGGTTACGAGCAGTACTTC. As protein: CASSLPVDRGYEQYF.

The chain has TRBV25-1 and TRBJ1-4; 7 bases agree with TRBD1. J was trimmed by 8 bases and V by 5 bases; bases with no gene match: 8. CDR1 MGHDK and CDR2 SYGVNS come from the germline V gene. The CDR3 totals 14 residues. CDR3 nucleotide sequence: TGTGCCAGCAGTCCGGGACAGAGGAAAGAAAAACTGTTTTTT. Protein product: CASSPGQRKEKLFF. Looking up the rest from reference TRBV25-1 and TRBJ1-4 gives the full variable domain: EADIYQTPRYLVIGTGKKITLECSQTMGHDKMYWYQQDPGMELHLIHYSYGVNSTEKGDLSSESTVSRIRTEHFPLTLESARPSHTSQYLCASSPGQRKEKLFFGSGTQLSVL.

This clone was counted once. V usage is TRBV2 and J usage is TRBJ1-2; 8 nucleotides line up with TRBD1. The CDR3 covers 15 residues. V trimming: 5 bases; J trimming: 4 bases; junction bases outside the gene matches: 9. Germline CDR1 reads SNHLY; CDR2 reads FYNNEI. Here the CDR3 reads CASSTDRAVLYGYTF. The CDR3 nucleotides read TGTGCCAGCAGTACGGACAGGGCAGTGCTCTATGGCTACACCTTC.

Here the CDR3 DNA reads TGTGCCAGCAGACCCGGCGGACAGGGGGCGTCTAAGGGTGAAGCTTTCTTT. As protein: CASRPGGQGASKGEAFF. The chain couples TRBV28 to TRBJ1-1; 11 nucleotides line up with TRBD1. Per the germline V gene, CDR1 is MDHEN and CDR2 is SYDVKM. After removal of 6 bases from V and 7 bases from J, the junction contained 16 bases not matched to a gene. The CDR3 is 17 residues long.

CDR3 protein: CAWSVSGRGSEQYF. CDR3 bases: TGTGCCTGGAGTGTGAGCGGCAGGGGATCCGAGCAGTACTTC. The chain has TRBV30 and TRBJ2-7; maybe TRBD1 (6 bases). This CDR3 has 14 residues. Trimming took 0 bases from V and 6 from J, leaving 15 bases between them. Germline V gene sequence: CDR1 GTSNPN, CDR2 SVGIG (reference sequence).

The J gene is TRBJ1-2, the V gene TRBV28, with D tentatively TRBD1 (6 bases). CDR3 length equals 19 residues. Germline V gene sequence: CDR1 MDHEN, CDR2 SYDVKM. The V and J ends lost 3 bases and 0 bases respectively, with 23 bases between them. The chain's CDR3 is CASSFGWGRSHVPNYGYTF. The DNA of the CDR3 is TGTGCCAGCAGTTTTGGCTGGGGGCGGAGTCATGTACCTAACTATGGCTACACCTTC.

The rearrangement joins TRBV19 to TRBJ1-5, with 9 bases that match TRBD1. Germline assignment: CDR1 LNHDA and CDR2 SQIVND (reference sequence). The CDR3 is 18 amino acids. V shed 4 bases and J 6 bases; nucleotides not matched to a gene: 16. The CDR3 DNA sequence: TGTGCCAGTAGTACGGACAGGGGTGTGAAGGGGCTAAGTCAGCCCCAGCATTTT. This sequence encodes CASSTDRGVKGLSQPQHF.

The chain employs TRBV28 and TRBJ1-2; no reliable D call. In germline, CDR1 is MDHEN, CDR2 SYDVKM. V lost 1 base and J lost 2, with 8 bases in between. This CDR3 comprises 14 residues. This CDR3 reads CASSLSPVNYGYTF. In DNA, the CDR3 is TGTGCCAGCAGTTTATCCCCGGTGAACTATGGCTACACCTTC.

The genes are TRBV5-4 and TRBJ1-2; D might be TRBD1 (5 bases). With 4 bases removed from V and 8 bases from J, the gap between germline ends came to 21 bases. The CDR3 is made up of 15 amino acids. CDR1 is SGHNT, CDR2 YYREEE, per germline (reference sequence). DNA of the CDR3: TGTGCCAGCAGCGTACCGGGACTCTCCTCTCGGGGCTACACCTTC. Amino acids: CASSVPGLSSRGYTF.

This chain links TRBV4-1 with TRBJ1-5, with 9 bases fitting TRBD1. Unmatched junction bases numbered 16, after V lost 3 bases and J lost 7 bases. In germline, CDR1 is MGHRA, CDR2 YSYEKL. There are 18 residues in the CDR3. This chain's CDR3 is CASSQGPGTGYAGQPQHF. As DNA, the CDR3 is TGCGCCAGCAGCCAGGGGCCCGGGACAGGGTATGCAGGACAGCCCCAGCATTTT.

V usage is TRBV25-1 and J usage is TRBJ1-1, with D unclear. Trimming shortened V by 7 bases and J by 0 bases, and 3 bases separated the two germline ends. CDR1 and CDR2 from the germline V gene are MGHDK and SYGVNS. This CDR3 region has 11 residues. DNA of the CDR3: TGTGCCAGCACTTTGAACACTGAAGCTTTCTTT. Protein: CASTLNTEAFF. Looking up the rest from reference TRBV25-1 and TRBJ1-1 gives the full variable domain: EADIYQTPRYLVIGTGKKITLECSQTMGHDKMYWYQQDPGMELHLIHYSYGVNSTEKGDLSSESTVSRIRTEHFPLTLESARPSHTSQYLCASTLNTEAFFGQGTRLTVV.

The chain uses TRBV19 and TRBJ1-3; a possible D gene is TRBD1 (6 bases). CDR1 is LNHDA and CDR2 is SQIVND in the germline V gene (reference sequence). The CDR3 contains 14 residues. V gave up 8 bases and J gave up 4 bases, with 15 bases separating them. In DNA, the CDR3 is TGTGCCAGTTCACGGGGGGGCGCAGGAAACACCATATATTTT. Amino acids: CASSRGGAGNTIYF.

Comment on this clone: A read error may produce the germline difference seen at one junction end. This chain joins TRBV9 and TRBJ2-3; the D gene is possibly TRBD1 (5 bases). There are 13 residues in the CDR3. Germline lookup yields CDR1 SGDLS and CDR2 YYNGEE. The CDR3 DNA reads as TGTGCCAGCAGCGAGGCAAGCACAGGTACGCAGTATTTT. It codes for CASSEASTGTQYF.

The chain employs TRBV9 and TRBJ1-2, with a tentative D call TRBD1 (6 bases). This CDR3 comprises 13 residues. Germline V gene data show CDR1 as SGDLS and CDR2 as YYNGEE. V lost 1 base and J 7 bases, leaving 11 bases between the germline ends. DNA for the CDR3: TGTGCCAGCAGCGTAAACAGGGTCCCTGGCTACACCTTC. This translates into CASSVNRVPGYTF.

J is TRBJ2-7 and V is TRBV7-8; 9 positions match TRBD1. Losses at the gene ends were 4 bases for V and 5 bases for J; bases not matched to a gene: 12. Per germline, CDR1 SGHVS and CDR2 FQNEAQ. The length of the CDR3 is 16 residues. The CDR3 DNA follows: TGTGCCAGCAGCTCCGTGCGGCCAGGACAGGGGAACGAGCAGTACTTC. Translated: CASSSVRPGQGNEQYF.

The chain links TRBV27 to TRBJ1-1, with D perhaps matching TRBD1 (6 bases). Trimming took 4 bases from V and 5 from J, leaving 11 bases between them. This CDR3 comprises 13 residues. Germline lookup yields CDR1 MNHEY and CDR2 SMNVEV (reference sequence). CDR3: CASSWGRGTEAFF. Written as DNA, the CDR3 is TGTGCCAGCAGTTGGGGGAGGGGGACTGAAGCTTTCTTT.

This clone was found once. The V and J genes are TRBV5-1 and TRBJ2-7, with 8 bases fitting TRBD2. V lost 4 bases to trimming and J lost 1 base; unmatched junction nucleotides: 7. This CDR3 is built from 15 residues. Germline lookup yields CDR1 SGHRS and CDR2 YFSETQ. CDR3 loop: CASSEAGTRSYEQYF. The CDR3 nucleotides read TGCGCCAGCAGCGAAGCCGGGACTAGATCCTACGAGCAGTACTTC. Full variable domain (missing parts from reference TRBV5-1 and TRBJ2-7): KAGVTQTPRYLIKTRGQQVTLSCSPISGHRSVSWYQQTPGQGLQFLFEYFSETQRNKGNFPGRFSGRQFSNSRSEMNVSTLELGDSALYLCASSEAGTRSYEQYFGPGTRLTVT.

The chain couples TRBV9 to TRBJ2-1; TRBD2 aligns across 16 bases. This CDR3 comprises 19 residues. Looked up from germline, CDR1 is SGDLS and CDR2 is YYNGEE. V trimming: 0 bases; J trimming: 5 bases; junction bases outside the gene matches: 8. For the CDR3, the DNA is TGTGCCAGCAGCGTAGGACCCGGGACTAGCGGGGGGGCCAACAATGAGCAGTTCTTC. It yields the protein CASSVGPGTSGGANNEQFF. Full variable domain (remainder filled in from reference TRBV9 and TRBJ2-1): DSGVTQTPKHLITATGQRVTLRCSPRSGDLSVYWYQQSLDQGLQFLIQYYNGEERAKGNILERFSAQQFPDLHSELNLSSLELGDSALYFCASSVGPGTSGGANNEQFFGPGTRLTVL.

The table lists this clone with a count of one. The chain combines TRBV15 with TRBJ1-1; D unresolved. Germline CDR1 LNHNV, CDR2 YYDKDF (reference sequence). The CDR3 sequence is 14 residues long. V was clipped by 5 bases and J by 4 bases, with 14 bases between them. CDR3 region: CATSFMTTSTEAFF. The CDR3 DNA sequence: TGTGCCACCAGCTTTATGACAACGAGCACTGAAGCTTTCTTT.

The chain is built from TRBV2 and TRBJ2-1, with a weak D call TRBD2 (6 bases). The germline V gene has CDR1 SNHLY and CDR2 FYNNEI. The CDR3 length is 14 residues. Trimming shortened V by 7 bases and J by 6 bases, and 16 bases separated the two germline ends. CDR3 protein: CASKRASVGNEQFF. In DNA form, the CDR3 reads TGTGCCAGCAAGCGAGCTAGCGTAGGCAATGAGCAGTTCTTC.

Here the CDR3 DNA reads TGTGCCAGCAGTGTGAGCAGCACAGATACGCAGTATTTT. Encoded protein: CASSVSSTDTQYF. The chain has TRBV2 and TRBJ2-3; D is undetermined. The CDR3 sequence is 13 residues long. Germline V gene sequence: CDR1 SNHLY, CDR2 FYNNEI. V was pared by 4 bases and J by 0 bases, with 5 bases between.